The 6 T cell receptor beta chains below were found in one sample sequenced in a study of blood T cells in healthy people across ages (dated by TCRdb to between 2014 and 2017). Library preparation employed 5' RACE. The sample was run on an Illumina HiSeq 2500. The second PCR ran for roughly 7 to 12 cycles and used a J-beta primer mix along with a sample-barcoded 5' primer. TCRdb's own reprocessing of the public reads used fastp at Q25 and MiXCR and kept productive beta chains. Every CDR3 protein is listed once, alongside the most common genes and DNA of its rows. A total of roughly 1,700,000 distinct CDR3 sequences appear in this sample, approximately 30% of them only once. Roughly 8% of the sample rests with the top ten. Sequenced input: blood. Source of these receptors: a woman in her twenties or thirties in good health.

The rearrangement uses TRBV6-2 or TRBV6-3 and TRBJ2-2, with D tentatively TRBD2 (5 bases). CDR3 length: 14 amino acids. Germline-derived CDR1 and CDR2 are MNHEY and SVGEGT. The V gene lost 7 bases and the J gene lost 0 bases, with 9 bases spanning the gap. The CDR3 coding sequence is TGTGCCAGCATCGGGAACGCGAACACCGGGGAGCTGTTTTTT. Translated: CASIGNANTGELFF.

The rearrangement links TRBV20-1 to TRBJ2-1; D uncertain. Germline assignment: CDR1 DFQATT and CDR2 SNEGSKA (reference sequence). CDR3 length: 16 residues. The V gene lost 1 base and the J gene lost 2 bases, with 15 bases spanning the gap. CDR3: CSARGLRSSAYNEQFF. The CDR3 DNA is TGCAGTGCTAGAGGGCTACGGAGTTCGGCCTACAATGAGCAGTTCTTC.

This clonotype was observed a handful of times. The chain joins TRBV28 to TRBJ2-1; possibly TRBD2 for D (7 bases). Germline assignment: CDR1 MDHEN and CDR2 SYDVKM. V lost 6 bases and J lost 7, with 16 bases in between. The CDR3 loop spans 14 amino acids. The CDR3 loop reads CASSLTGGLNEQFF. CDR3 coding DNA: TGTGCCAGCAGCCTCACGGGGGGCCTGAATGAGCAGTTCTTC. Using reference TRBV28 and TRBJ2-1 for the parts outside the CDR3, the full variable domain is DVKVTQSSRYLVKRTGEKVFLECVQDMDHENMFWYRQDPGLGLRLIYFSYDVKMKEKGDIPEGYSVSREKKERFSLILESASTNQTSMYLCASSLTGGLNEQFFGPGTRLTVL.

The gene calls are TRBV20-1 and TRBJ2-1; TRBD2 aligns across 8 bases. The germline V gene has CDR1 DFQATT and CDR2 SNEGSKA (reference sequence). V lost 3 bases and J lost 6; bases outside the gene matches: 7. This CDR3 region has 14 residues. The CDR3 bases are TGCAGTGCTAGGGCACTAGCGGAACTCAATGAGCAGTTCTTC. Residues: CSARALAELNEQFF.

This chain uses TRBV3-1 with TRBJ2-7; D assignment may be TRBD1 or TRBD2 (5 bases each). V was cut by 5 bases and J by 8 bases, with 19 bases left in between. The CDR3 totals 14 residues. Germline values: CDR1 LGHDT, CDR2 YNNKEL (reference sequence). CDR3 sequence (DNA): TGTGCCAGCAGCATCCGGGACCTAAGCGCGCAGCAGTACTTC. It specifies CASSIRDLSAQQYF.

The rearrangement uses TRBV7-2 and TRBJ2-1, with D tentatively TRBD1 or TRBD2 (6 bases each). The CDR3 runs to 14 residues. Germline V gene sequence: CDR1 SGHTA, CDR2 FQGNSA. The germline V and J ends were trimmed by 8 bases and 10 bases, with 21 bases remaining between them. CDR3 nucleotides: TGTGCCAGCCTCCCGGTCCGGGGGCCCGGAGAGCAGTTCTTC. This codes for CASLPVRGPGEQFF.